These 20 T cell receptor beta chains were sequenced from one sample in a study of blood T cell repertoires in COVID-19 (dated by TCRdb to 2020 to 2022). Libraries were built with the immunoSEQ multiplex PCR assay. TCRdb re-hosts the immuneACCESS table, in-frame sequences only. Its copies lack some clones; in the studies checked, an unresolved V gene accounts for under half of them, and the cause for the rest is not known. This sample comprises over 450,000 clones, about 88% of them detected only once. In total, the top ten clones hold around 0.92% of the sample. The sample comprised peripheral blood. Receptor source: a man younger than 30 with COVID-19, enrolled during active disease.

V gene TRBV5-1 combines with J gene TRBJ2-3; 9 bases agree with TRBD1. Germline CDR1 is SGHRS and CDR2 is YFSETQ. The CDR3 loop spans 15 amino acids. V was pared by 5 bases and J by 5 bases, with 9 bases of the junction left unmatched. DNA of the CDR3: TGCGCCAGCAGGAGGACAGGGGCCGAGGGAGATACGCAGTATTTT. Translating gives CASRRTGAEGDTQYF.

The rearrangement joins TRBV4-1 to TRBJ2-7; 9 bases match TRBD1. The germline V gene has CDR1 MGHRA and CDR2 YSYEKL. The J segment lost 7 bases and the V segment lost 3 bases, leaving 7 bases of the junction unmatched. The CDR3 is 14 amino acids. The CDR3 reads CASSQGQGSWEQYF. CDR3 nucleotide sequence: TGCGCCAGCAGCCAGGGACAGGGCTCGTGGGAGCAGTACTTC.

This chain joins TRBV11-3 and TRBJ2-1; D might be TRBD1 (5 bases). The V end was cut by 3 bases, the J end by 0 bases, with 9 bases between. The CDR3 extends over 15 amino acids. In germline, CDR1 is SGHNT, CDR2 YENEEA. This CDR3 is CASSLIRDSYNEQFF. Here the CDR3 DNA reads TGTGCCAGCAGCTTGATCAGGGACTCCTACAATGAGCAGTTCTTC.

This chain links TRBV9 with TRBJ2-1; 9 bases map to TRBD2. CDR1 and CDR2 (germline): SGDLS, YYNGEE. Trimming removed 0 bases from V and 6 bases from J; junction bases left unmatched: 4. The CDR3 has 15 amino acids. The CDR3 nucleotides are TGTGCCAGCAGCGTAGGTAGCGGGAGCCCCAATGAGCAGTTCTTC. This sequence encodes CASSVGSGSPNEQFF.

The chain carries TRBV27 and TRBJ2-3; a possible D gene is TRBD2 (5 bases). The CDR3 has 15 residues. V was trimmed by 2 bases and J by 1 base, leaving 10 bases between them. Germline CDR1 is MNHEY and CDR2 is SMNVEV (reference sequence). The CDR3 DNA follows: TGTGCCAGCAGTTTAGAGCCCGGGGGCACAGATACGCAGTATTTT. This codes for CASSLEPGGTDTQYF.

The rearrangement links TRBV19 to TRBJ1-5, with D possibly being TRBD1 (5 bases). V was pared by 6 bases and J by 2 bases, with 8 bases between. There are 13 residues in the CDR3. Germline V gene sequence: CDR1 LNHDA, CDR2 SQIVND (reference sequence). In nucleotides, the CDR3 is TGTGCCAGTAGCGGGGGACGCAATCAGCCCCAGCATTTT. Protein: CASSGGRNQPQHF.

This rearrangement joins TRBV6-5 to TRBJ2-1; 8 nucleotides match TRBD2. The CDR3 runs 14 residues. The V and J ends lost 8 bases and 7 bases, in that order; junction bases with no gene match: 10. Looked up from germline, CDR1 is MNHEY and CDR2 is SVGAGI. Here the CDR3 reads CASEPGLAWNEQFF. CDR3 DNA sequence: TGTGCCAGCGAACCAGGACTAGCCTGGAATGAGCAGTTCTTC.

The chain combines TRBV3-1 (or the pseudogene TRBV3-2) with TRBJ1-2, with D hard to call. V shed 1 base and J shed 8 bases, with 17 bases lying between them. This CDR3 spans 15 amino acids. The germline V gene has CDR1 LGHDT and CDR2 YNNKEL (reference sequence). The CDR3 region is CASSQGIEGAFGYTF. Here the CDR3 DNA reads TGTGCCAGCAGCCAAGGTATCGAGGGCGCGTTCGGCTACACCTTC.

V usage is TRBV3-1 (or the pseudogene TRBV3-2) and J usage is TRBJ1-2, with D possibly TRBD1 on 5 matching bases. Trimming stripped 2 bases from V and 5 bases from J, with 12 bases between. The germline V gene encodes CDR1 LGHDT and CDR2 YNNKEL (reference sequence). CDR3 size: 14 residues. The chain's CDR3 is CASSQNQGGYGYTF. The DNA for the CDR3 is TGTGCCAGCAGCCAAAACCAGGGAGGGTATGGCTACACCTTC.

The CDR3 sequence is CASSAHGQDYGYTF. The CDR3 DNA is TGTGCCAGCAGCGCCCACGGACAGGATTATGGCTACACCTTC. This chain connects TRBV2 to TRBJ1-2; 7 nucleotides line up with TRBD1. The germline V gene encodes CDR1 SNHLY and CDR2 FYNNEI. CDR3 length equals 14 residues. The V gene end was trimmed by 6 bases and the J gene end by 5 bases; junction bases not matched to a gene: 9.

The V call is TRBV4-2, the J call TRBJ1-1, with D tentatively TRBD1 (5 bases). Germline V gives CDR1 LGHNA, CDR2 YNFKEQ. There are 15 residues in the CDR3. With 0 bases removed from V and 2 bases from J, the gap between germline ends came to 10 bases. In DNA form, the CDR3 reads TGTGCCAGCAGCCAAGAACCAGGGCTTAACACTGAAGCTTTCTTT. It encodes CASSQEPGLNTEAFF.

The V call is TRBV14, the J call TRBJ2-7; the D is unclear. Looked up from germline, CDR1 is SGHDN and CDR2 is FVKESK. The CDR3 totals 12 residues. The V gene lost 4 bases and the J gene lost 5 bases, with 9 bases spanning the gap. CDR3 sequence reads: CASSPYNDEQYF. The CDR3 nucleotides read TGTGCCAGCAGCCCTTACAATGACGAGCAGTACTTC.

This clone was seen only once. The chain is built from TRBV6-5 and TRBJ2-5; 8 positions agree with TRBD1. The ends lost 5 bases at V and 5 bases at J; junction bases unmatched: 7. CDR3 length: 14 amino acids. Germline lookup yields CDR1 MNHEY and CDR2 SVGAGI. CDR3: CASSPTGAQETQYF. The CDR3 DNA reads TGTGCCAGCAGTCCGACAGGGGCCCAGGAGACCCAGTACTTC.

V usage is TRBV7-3 and J usage is TRBJ1-5; D not certain. The CDR3 extends over 13 amino acids. With 6 bases removed from V and 3 bases from J, the gap between germline ends came to 9 bases. CDR1 and CDR2 from the germline V gene are SGHTA and FQGTGA. DNA of the CDR3: TGTGCCAGCAGTCCACAGCACAATCAGCCCCAGCATTTT. Translated: CASSPQHNQPQHF.

This chain links TRBV6-6 with TRBJ1-3; D is undetermined. The CDR3 length is 11 residues. The germline CDR1 and CDR2 sequences are MNHNY and SVGAGI (reference sequence). V shed 8 bases and J shed 8 bases, with 10 bases lying between them. CDR3 coding DNA: TGTGCCAGCGCAATGGGAGACACCATATATTTT. Translating it yields CASAMGDTIYF.

This clone was counted between two and nine times. The chain carries TRBV5-4 and TRBJ1-1, with 9 positions matching TRBD1. The CDR3 consists of 16 residues. CDR1 and CDR2 from the germline V gene are SGHNT and YYREEE (reference sequence). Losses at the gene ends were 4 bases for V and 1 base for J; bases not matched to a gene: 8. The CDR3 is CASSRPPGQGNTEAFF. The CDR3 nucleotides read TGTGCCAGCAGCCGACCCCCGGGACAGGGGAACACTGAAGCTTTCTTT.

Points on this clone: This sample also contains other DNA sequences that code for the same CDR3. The chain recombines TRBV7-2 with TRBJ1-3; 9 bases map to TRBD1. The length of the CDR3 is 15 residues. V was clipped by 5 bases and J by 2 bases; unmatched bases: 4. Germline CDR1 reads SGHTA; CDR2 reads FQGNSA. The CDR3 nucleotides read TGTGCCAGCAGCCCTCGGACAGGGGCTGGAAACACCATATATTTT. It translates to CASSPRTGAGNTIYF.

CDR3 sequence: CASSSGLGDRNTYEQYF. CDR3 sequence (DNA): TGTGCCAGCAGCTCCGGGCTGGGGGACAGGAATACCTACGAGCAGTACTTC. The chain is built from TRBV13 and TRBJ2-7; TRBD1 matches at 8 bases. This CDR3 region has 17 residues. Losses at the gene ends were 4 bases for V and 2 bases for J; bases not matched to a gene: 13. Per germline, CDR1 PRHDT and CDR2 FYEKMQ (reference sequence).

This clone was counted once. The rearrangement uses TRBV27 and TRBJ2-6; 12 nucleotides agree with TRBD2. V lost 4 bases and J lost 2; bases outside the gene matches: 9. Germline V gene sequence: CDR1 MNHEY, CDR2 SMNVEV (reference sequence). CDR3 length equals 19 residues. The CDR3 loop reads CASSSGLAGYRAGANVLTF. Here the CDR3 DNA reads TGTGCCAGCAGTTCCGGACTAGCGGGATATCGGGCTGGGGCCAACGTCCTGACTTTC.

This chain uses TRBV7-9 with TRBJ2-7, with a possible D match to TRBD2 (6 bases). V shed 8 bases and J shed 7 bases, with 18 bases lying between them. The germline gives CDR1 SEHNR, CDR2 FQNEAQ (reference sequence). The CDR3 runs 13 residues. CDR3 nucleotide sequence: TGTGCCAGCGCGCCCACGGCGGGGACGGAGCAGTACTTC. This encodes CASAPTAGTEQYF.